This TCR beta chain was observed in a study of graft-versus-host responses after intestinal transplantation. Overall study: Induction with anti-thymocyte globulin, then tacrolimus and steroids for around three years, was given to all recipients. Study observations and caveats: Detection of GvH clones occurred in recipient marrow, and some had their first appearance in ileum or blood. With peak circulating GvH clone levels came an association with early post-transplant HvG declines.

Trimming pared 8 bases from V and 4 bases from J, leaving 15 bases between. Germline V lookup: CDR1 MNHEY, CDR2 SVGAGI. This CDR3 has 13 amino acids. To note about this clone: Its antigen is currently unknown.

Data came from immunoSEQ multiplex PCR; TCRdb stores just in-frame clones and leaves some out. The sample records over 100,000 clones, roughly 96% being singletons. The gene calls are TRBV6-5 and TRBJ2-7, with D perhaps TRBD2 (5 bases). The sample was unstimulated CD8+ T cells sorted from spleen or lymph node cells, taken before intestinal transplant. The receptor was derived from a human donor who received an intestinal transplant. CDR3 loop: CASGEKEFYEQYF. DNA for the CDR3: TGTGCCAGCGGGGAGAAGGAATTTTACGAGCAGTACTTC.